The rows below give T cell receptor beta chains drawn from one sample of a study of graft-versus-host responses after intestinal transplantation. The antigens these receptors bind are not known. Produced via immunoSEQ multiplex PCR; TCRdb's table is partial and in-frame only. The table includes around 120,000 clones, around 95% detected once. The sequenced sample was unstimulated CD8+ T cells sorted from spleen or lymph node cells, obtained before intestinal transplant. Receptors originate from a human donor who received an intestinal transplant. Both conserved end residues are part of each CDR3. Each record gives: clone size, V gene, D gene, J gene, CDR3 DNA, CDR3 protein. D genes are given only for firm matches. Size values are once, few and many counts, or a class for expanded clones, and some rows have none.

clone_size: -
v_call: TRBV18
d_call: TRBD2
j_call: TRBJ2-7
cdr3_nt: TGTGCCAGCTCACCAGAGGGACTAGCGGGAGTACCGATTTACGAGCAGTACTTC
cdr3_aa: CASSPEGLAGVPIYEQYF

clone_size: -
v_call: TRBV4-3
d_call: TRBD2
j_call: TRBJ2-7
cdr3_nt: TGCGCCAGCAGCCAAGAGCGGGAGAGAGCCCTCTACGAGCAGTACTTC
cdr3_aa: CASSQERERALYEQYF

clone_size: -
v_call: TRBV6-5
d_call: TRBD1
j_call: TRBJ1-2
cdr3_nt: TGTGCCAGCAGCCAGACAGGGGGCAGCTATGGCTACACCTTC
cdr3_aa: CASSQTGGSYGYTF

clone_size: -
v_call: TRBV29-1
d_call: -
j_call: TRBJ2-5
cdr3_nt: TGCAGCGCCCGGACAGTCAACGGGGAGACCCAGTACTTC
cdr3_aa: CSARTVNGETQYF

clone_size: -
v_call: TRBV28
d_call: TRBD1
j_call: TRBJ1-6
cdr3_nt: TGTGCCAGCAGTACGACAGGGGTTAATTCACCCCTCCACTTT
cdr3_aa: CASSTTGVNSPLHF

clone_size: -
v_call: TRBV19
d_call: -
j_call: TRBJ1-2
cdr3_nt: TGTGCCAGTATCGGCGTAGGGGACTATGGCTACACCTTC
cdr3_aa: CASIGVGDYGYTF

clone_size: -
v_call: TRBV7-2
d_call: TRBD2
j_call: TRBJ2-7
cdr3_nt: TGTGCCAGCAGCGTTAGACTAGCGGGAGTAGCCTACGAGCAGTACTTC
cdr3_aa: CASSVRLAGVAYEQYF

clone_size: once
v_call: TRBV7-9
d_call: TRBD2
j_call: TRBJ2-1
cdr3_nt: TGTGCCAGCAGCTTACCGGTAGCGGGAGCAAACAATGAGCAGTTCTTC
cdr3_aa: CASSLPVAGANNEQFF

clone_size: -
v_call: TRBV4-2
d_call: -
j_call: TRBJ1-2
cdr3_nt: TGTGCCAGCAGCCACGGTCAAGGGGTTAGTGGCTACACCTTC
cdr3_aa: CASSHGQGVSGYTF

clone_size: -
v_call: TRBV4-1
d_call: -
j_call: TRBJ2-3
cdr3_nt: TGCGCCAGCAGCCAAGATGTGGTAGGCTACCCGGATACGCAGTATTTT
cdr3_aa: CASSQDVVGYPDTQYF

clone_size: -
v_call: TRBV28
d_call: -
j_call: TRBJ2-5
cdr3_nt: TGTGCCAGCAGTTTGGTGGGCTTATCCCAAGAGACCCAGTACTTC
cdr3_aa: CASSLVGLSQETQYF

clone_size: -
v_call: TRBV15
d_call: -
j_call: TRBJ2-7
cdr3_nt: TGTGCCACGGGCCTGGGCGACGAGCAGTACTTC
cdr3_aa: CATGLGDEQYF

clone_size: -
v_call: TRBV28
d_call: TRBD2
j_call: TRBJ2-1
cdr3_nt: TGTGCCAGCAGTCTGGGACTAGACCTTTACAATGAGCAGTTCTTC
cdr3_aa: CASSLGLDLYNEQFF

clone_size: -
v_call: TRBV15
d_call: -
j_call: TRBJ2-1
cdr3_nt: TGTGCCACCAGCAGAGGTGGGTCCTACAATGAGCAGTTCTTC
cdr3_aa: CATSRGGSYNEQFF

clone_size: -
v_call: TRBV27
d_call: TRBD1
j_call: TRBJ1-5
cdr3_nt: TGTGCCAGCACCTCAACAGGGGGCAATCAGCCCCAGCATTTT
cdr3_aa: CASTSTGGNQPQHF

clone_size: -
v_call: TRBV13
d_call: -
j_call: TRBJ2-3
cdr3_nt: TGTGCCAGCACCGATACAGGGCCAGATACGCAGTATTTT
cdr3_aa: CASTDTGPDTQYF

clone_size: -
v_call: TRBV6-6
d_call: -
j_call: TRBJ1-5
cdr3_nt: TGTGCCAGCAGTCCCTATAATGTCTTAAATCAGCCCCAGCATTTT
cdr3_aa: CASSPYNVLNQPQHF

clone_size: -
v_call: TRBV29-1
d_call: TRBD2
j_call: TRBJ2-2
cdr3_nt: TGCAGCGTGACAGCAACTAGCGGCACCGGGGAGCTGTTTTTT
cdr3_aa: CSVTATSGTGELFF

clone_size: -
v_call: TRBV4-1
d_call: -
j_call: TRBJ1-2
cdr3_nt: TGCGCCAGCAGCCAAGACAGGGGAACGTTCGTCGTCTACACCTTC
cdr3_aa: CASSQDRGTFVVYTF

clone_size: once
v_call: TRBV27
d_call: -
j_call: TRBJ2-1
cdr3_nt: TGTGCCAGCAGTTTATGGACAGCGTACAATGAGCAGTTCTTC
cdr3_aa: CASSLWTAYNEQFF

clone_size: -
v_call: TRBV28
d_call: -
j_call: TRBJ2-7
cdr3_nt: TGTGCCAGCAGTTTATTCAGGAATCGGGGCTACGAGCAGTACTTC
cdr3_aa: CASSLFRNRGYEQYF

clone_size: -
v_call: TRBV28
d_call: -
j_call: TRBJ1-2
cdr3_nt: TGTGCCAGCAGTTTACCCTCAGCTAACTATGGCTACACCTTC
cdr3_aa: CASSLPSANYGYTF

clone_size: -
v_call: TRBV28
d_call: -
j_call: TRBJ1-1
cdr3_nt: TGTGCCAGCAGCTTACCTCGGGTCCTGAACACTGAAGCTTTCTTT
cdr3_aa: CASSLPRVLNTEAFF

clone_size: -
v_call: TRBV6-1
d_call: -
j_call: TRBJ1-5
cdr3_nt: TGTGCCAGCAGTAAACGGAGTAGCAATCAGCCCCAGCATTTT
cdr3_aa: CASSKRSSNQPQHF

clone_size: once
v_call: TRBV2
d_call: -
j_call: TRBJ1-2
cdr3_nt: TGTGCCAGCACTCGACCGGGGAAGGGCTACACCTTC
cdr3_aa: CASTRPGKGYTF

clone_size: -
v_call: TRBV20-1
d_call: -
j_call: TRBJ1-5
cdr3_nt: TGCAGTGCTAGATCAGGCCGGCCCCAGCATTTT
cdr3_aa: CSARSGRPQHF

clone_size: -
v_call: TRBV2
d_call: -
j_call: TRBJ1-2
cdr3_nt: TGTGCCAGCAGTTCCACAGGGAACTATGGCTACACCTTC
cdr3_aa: CASSSTGNYGYTF

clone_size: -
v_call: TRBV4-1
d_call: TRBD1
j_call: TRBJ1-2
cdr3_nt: TGCGCCAGCAGCCAGACGACAGGGTTTAACTATGGCTACACCTTC
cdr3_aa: CASSQTTGFNYGYTF

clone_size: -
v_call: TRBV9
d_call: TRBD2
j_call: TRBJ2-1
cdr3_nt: TGTGCCAGCAGCGTAGAAAGTCGCGGGAGCGGAGAGCAGTTCTTC
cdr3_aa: CASSVESRGSGEQFF

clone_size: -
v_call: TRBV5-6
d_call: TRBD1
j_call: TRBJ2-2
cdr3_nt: TGTGCCAGCAGCTTCTCAATCAGGGGGAGTACCGGGGAGCTGTTTTTT
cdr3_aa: CASSFSIRGSTGELFF

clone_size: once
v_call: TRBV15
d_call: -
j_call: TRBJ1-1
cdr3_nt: TGTGCCACCAGCTCACAGACGGGACGGCACACTGAAGCTTTCTTT
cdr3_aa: CATSSQTGRHTEAFF

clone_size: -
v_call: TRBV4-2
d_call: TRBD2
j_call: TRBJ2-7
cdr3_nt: TGTGCCAGCAGCCCGATTAGCGGGAGTACGGACGAGCAGTACTTC
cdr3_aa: CASSPISGSTDEQYF

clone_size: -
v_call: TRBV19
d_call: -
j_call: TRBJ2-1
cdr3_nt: TGTGCCAGTATGGGGGCTTCTTTCAATGAGCAGTTCTTC
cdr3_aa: CASMGASFNEQFF

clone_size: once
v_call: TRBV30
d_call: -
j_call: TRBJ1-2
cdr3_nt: TGTGCCTGGAGGGCCCCGGAAGTTAGGCAAGGCTATGGCTACACCTTC
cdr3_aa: CAWRAPEVRQGYGYTF

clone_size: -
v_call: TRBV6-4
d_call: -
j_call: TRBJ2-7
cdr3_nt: TGTGCCAGCAGCGCCTTTTCGGGCAGCGCCTACGAGCAGTACTTC
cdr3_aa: CASSAFSGSAYEQYF

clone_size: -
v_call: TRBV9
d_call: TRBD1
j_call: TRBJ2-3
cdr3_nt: TGTGCCAGCAGCGTAGAACAGGGGATTAGGGCAGATACGCAGTATTTT
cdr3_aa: CASSVEQGIRADTQYF

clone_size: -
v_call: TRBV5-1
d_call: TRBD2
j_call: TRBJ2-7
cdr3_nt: TGCGCCAGCAGCCTCGGGACTAGCGGGGTCTACGAGCAGTACTTC
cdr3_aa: CASSLGTSGVYEQYF

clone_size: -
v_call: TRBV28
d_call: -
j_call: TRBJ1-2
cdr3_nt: TGTGCCAGCACCCCTCTATGGAGTGGGTCTGACTATGGCTACACCTTC
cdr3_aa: CASTPLWSGSDYGYTF

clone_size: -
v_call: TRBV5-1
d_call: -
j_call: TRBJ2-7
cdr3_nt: TGCGCCAAGGGAAGATGCGGCGAGCAGTACTTC
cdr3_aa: CAKGRCGEQYF

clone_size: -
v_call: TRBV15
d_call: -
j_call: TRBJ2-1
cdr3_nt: TGTGCCACCAGCAGAGGCCCAGGGTATGAGCAGTTCTTC
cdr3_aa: CATSRGPGYEQFF

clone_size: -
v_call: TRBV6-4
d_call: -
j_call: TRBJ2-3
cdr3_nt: TGTGCCAGCAGTGTCGGGGGCAGGGAAGTAGATACGCAGTATTTT
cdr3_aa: CASSVGGREVDTQYF

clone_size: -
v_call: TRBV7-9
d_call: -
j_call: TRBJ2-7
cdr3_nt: TGTGCCAGCACCAACGCCTACGAGCAGTACTTC
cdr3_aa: CASTNAYEQYF

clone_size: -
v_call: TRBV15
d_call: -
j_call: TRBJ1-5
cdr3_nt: TGTGCCACCAGCATTTTCCACCCGGGTAGCAATCAGCCCCAGCATTTT
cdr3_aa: CATSIFHPGSNQPQHF

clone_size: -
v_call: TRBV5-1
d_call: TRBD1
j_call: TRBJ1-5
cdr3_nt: TGCGCCAGCAGCCTCGGACAGGGTTCCAATCAGCCCCAGCATTTT
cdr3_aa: CASSLGQGSNQPQHF

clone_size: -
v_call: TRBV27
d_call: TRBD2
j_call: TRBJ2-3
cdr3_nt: TGTGCCAGCAGTTTGGGACTAGCGGGAGATACGCAGTATTTT
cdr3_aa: CASSLGLAGDTQYF

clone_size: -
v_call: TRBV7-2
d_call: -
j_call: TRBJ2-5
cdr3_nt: TGTGCCAGCAGCTTAATGGGCCGACTAGTAGTGCAAGAGACCCAGTACTTC
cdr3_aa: CASSLMGRLVVQETQYF

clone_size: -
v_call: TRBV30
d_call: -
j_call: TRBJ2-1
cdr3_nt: TGTGCCTGGAGCGGGGAGCGGGCAGGGACCTACAATGAGCAGTTCTTC
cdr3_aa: CAWSGERAGTYNEQFF

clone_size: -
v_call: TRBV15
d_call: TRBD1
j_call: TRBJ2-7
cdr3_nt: TGTGCCACCAGCAGCGACAGGGTCTCCTACGAGCAGTACTTC
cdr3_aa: CATSSDRVSYEQYF

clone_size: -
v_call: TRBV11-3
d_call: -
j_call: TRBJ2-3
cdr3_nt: TGTGCCAGCAGCGTCTCCGGGGGCCGTATGGCGCAGTATTTT
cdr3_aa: CASSVSGGRMAQYF

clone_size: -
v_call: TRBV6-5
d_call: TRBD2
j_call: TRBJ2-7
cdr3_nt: TGTGCCAGCAGTAGCGGGAGCTTTTACGAGCAGTACTTC
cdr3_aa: CASSSGSFYEQYF

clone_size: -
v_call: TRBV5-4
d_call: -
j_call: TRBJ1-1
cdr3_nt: TGTGCCAGCAGCTTGGGGGTTACAGTGAACACTGAAGCTTTCTTT
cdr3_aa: CASSLGVTVNTEAFF

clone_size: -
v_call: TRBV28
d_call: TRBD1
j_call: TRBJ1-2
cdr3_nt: TGTGCCAGCAGTCCGGGACAGGGGAGTGGCTATGGCTACACCTTC
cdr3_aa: CASSPGQGSGYGYTF

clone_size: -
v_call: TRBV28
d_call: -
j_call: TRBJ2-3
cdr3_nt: TGTGCCAGCAGTTCGGGAACCGGGACAAAAGACGGAGATACGCAGTATTTT
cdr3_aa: CASSSGTGTKDGDTQYF